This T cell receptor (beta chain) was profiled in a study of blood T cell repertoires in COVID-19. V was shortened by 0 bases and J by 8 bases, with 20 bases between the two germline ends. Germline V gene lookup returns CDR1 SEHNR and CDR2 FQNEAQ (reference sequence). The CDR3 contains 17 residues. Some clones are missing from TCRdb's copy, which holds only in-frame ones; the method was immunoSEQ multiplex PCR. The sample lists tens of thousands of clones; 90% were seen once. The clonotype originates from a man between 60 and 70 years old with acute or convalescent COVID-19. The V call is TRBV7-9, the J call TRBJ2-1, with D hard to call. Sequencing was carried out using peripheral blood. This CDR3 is CASSLAFPAEPGDEQFF. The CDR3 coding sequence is TGTGCCAGCAGCTTAGCGTTTCCGGCGGAACCCGGCGATGAGCAGTTCTTC.